One and the same sample provided the 7 T cell receptor beta chains below, sequenced in a study of blood T cell repertoires in COVID-19. Assay used: immunoSEQ multiplex PCR; TCRdb lists only in-frame clones, some missing. The sample contains around 68,000 clones, 87% of which appear only once. Material for sequencing was peripheral blood. The receptors derive from a woman between 45 and 65 years old with acute or convalescent COVID-19.

The chain joins TRBV19 to TRBJ1-1, with D unresolved. Per germline, CDR1 LNHDA and CDR2 SQIVND (reference sequence). The CDR3 totals 15 residues. Trimming took 3 bases from V and 0 from J, leaving 11 bases between them. The CDR3 DNA follows: TGTGCCAGTAGTATTCGGGGAAACTTGAACACTGAAGCTTTCTTT. Protein sequence: CASSIRGNLNTEAFF.

This chain uses TRBV7-2 with TRBJ2-2; TRBD2 aligns across 14 bases. The CDR3 runs 18 residues. V lost 5 bases, J lost 0 bases, and 5 bases stayed unmatched. Germline values: CDR1 SGHTA, CDR2 FQGNSA. CDR3 loop: CASSRTSGRRSNTGELFF. The CDR3 coding sequence is TGTGCCAGCAGCCGGACTAGCGGGAGGCGTTCGAACACCGGGGAGCTGTTTTTT.

The chain couples TRBV6-5 to TRBJ2-5; the D gene is possibly TRBD2 (5 bases). CDR1 is MNHEY, CDR2 SVGAGI, per germline. V lost 6 bases and J 3 bases, leaving 11 bases between the germline ends. The CDR3 is 13 residues long. CDR3 residues: CASRMDGKETQYF. As DNA, the CDR3 is TGTGCCAGCAGAATGGACGGGAAAGAGACCCAGTACTTC.

The rearrangement uses TRBV5-4 and TRBJ1-1; D is uncertain. The germline V and J ends were trimmed by 4 bases and 4 bases, with 11 bases remaining between them. The CDR3 spans 13 residues. Germline lookup yields CDR1 SGHNT and CDR2 YYREEE (reference sequence). The DNA for the CDR3 is TGTGCCAGCAGCCGGGAGGTGAGCACTGAAGCTTTCTTT. This codes for CASSREVSTEAFF.

This clone appeared a few times. V usage is TRBV28 and J usage is TRBJ1-1; tentative D call: TRBD1 (5 bases). V was clipped by 2 bases and J by 5 bases, with 18 bases between them. The CDR3 covers 16 residues. From germline, CDR1 is MDHEN and CDR2 SYDVKM. The CDR3 spells CASSLNFGGGRTEAFF. Written as DNA, the CDR3 is TGTGCCAGCAGTTTAAATTTTGGGGGAGGGAGAACTGAAGCTTTCTTT.

This rearrangement joins TRBV6-2 or TRBV6-3 to TRBJ2-4; 15 nucleotides agree with TRBD2. Germline V gene lookup returns CDR1 MNHEY and CDR2 SVGEGT. J gave up 5 bases and V 5 bases, and 1 base lay outside the gene matches. The CDR3 runs to 15 residues. CDR3 sequence reads: CASSGLAGGQNIQYF. The CDR3 nucleotides are TGTGCCAGCAGTGGACTAGCGGGAGGGCAAAACATTCAGTACTTC.

The V call is TRBV2, the J call TRBJ1-1, with D maybe TRBD1 (5 bases). V was cut by 4 bases and J by 1 base, with 13 bases left in between. The CDR3 contains 15 residues. Germline assignment: CDR1 SNHLY and CDR2 FYNNEI. The CDR3 nucleotides read TGTGCCAGCAGTGGAATGGGGCAGAGGAACACTGAAGCTTTCTTT. It translates to CASSGMGQRNTEAFF.